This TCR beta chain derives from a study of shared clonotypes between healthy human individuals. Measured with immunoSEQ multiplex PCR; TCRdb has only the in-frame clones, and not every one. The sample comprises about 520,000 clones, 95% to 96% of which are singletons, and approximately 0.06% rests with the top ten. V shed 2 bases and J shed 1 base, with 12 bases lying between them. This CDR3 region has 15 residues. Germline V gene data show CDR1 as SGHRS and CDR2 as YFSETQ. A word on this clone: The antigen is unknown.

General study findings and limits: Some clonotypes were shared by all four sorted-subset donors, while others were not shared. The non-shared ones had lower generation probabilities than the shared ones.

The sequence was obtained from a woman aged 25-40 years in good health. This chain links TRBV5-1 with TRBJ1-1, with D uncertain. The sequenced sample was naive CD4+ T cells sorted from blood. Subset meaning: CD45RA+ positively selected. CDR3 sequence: CASSLSRARNTEAFF. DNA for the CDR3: TGCGCCAGCAGCTTAAGTAGGGCAAGGAACACTGAAGCTTTCTTT.